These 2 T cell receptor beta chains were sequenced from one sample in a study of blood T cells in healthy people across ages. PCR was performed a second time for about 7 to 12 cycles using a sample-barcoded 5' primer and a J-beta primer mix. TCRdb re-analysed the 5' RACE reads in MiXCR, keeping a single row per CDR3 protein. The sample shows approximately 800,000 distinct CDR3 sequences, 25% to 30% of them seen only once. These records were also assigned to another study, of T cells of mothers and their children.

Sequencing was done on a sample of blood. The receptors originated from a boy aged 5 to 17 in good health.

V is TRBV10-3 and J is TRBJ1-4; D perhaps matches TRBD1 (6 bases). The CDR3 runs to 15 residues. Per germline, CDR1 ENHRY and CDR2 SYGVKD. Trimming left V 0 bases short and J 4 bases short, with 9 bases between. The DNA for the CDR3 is TGTGCCATCAGTGAGTCGCGACAGGTTAATGAAAAACTGTTTTTT. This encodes CAISESRQVNEKLFF.

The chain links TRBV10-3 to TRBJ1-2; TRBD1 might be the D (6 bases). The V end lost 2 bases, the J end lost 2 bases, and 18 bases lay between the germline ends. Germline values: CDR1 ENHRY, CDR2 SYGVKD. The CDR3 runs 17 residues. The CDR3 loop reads CAISEEAGPGANYGYTF. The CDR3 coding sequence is TGTGCCATCAGTGAGGAGGCGGGCCCGGGGGCGAACTATGGCTACACCTTC.